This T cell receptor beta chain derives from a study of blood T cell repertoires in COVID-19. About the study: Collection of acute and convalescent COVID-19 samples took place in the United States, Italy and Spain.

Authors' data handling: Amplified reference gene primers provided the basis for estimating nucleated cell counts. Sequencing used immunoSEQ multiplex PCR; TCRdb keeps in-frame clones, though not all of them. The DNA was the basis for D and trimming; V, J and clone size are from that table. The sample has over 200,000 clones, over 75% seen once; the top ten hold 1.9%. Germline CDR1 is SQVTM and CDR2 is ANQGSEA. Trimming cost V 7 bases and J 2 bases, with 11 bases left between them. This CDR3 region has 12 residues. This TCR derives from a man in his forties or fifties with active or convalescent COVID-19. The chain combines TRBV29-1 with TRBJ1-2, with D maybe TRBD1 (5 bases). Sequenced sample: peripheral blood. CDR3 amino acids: CSGLTANYGYTF. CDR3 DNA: TGCAGCGGACTGACAGCAAACTATGGCTACACCTTC.